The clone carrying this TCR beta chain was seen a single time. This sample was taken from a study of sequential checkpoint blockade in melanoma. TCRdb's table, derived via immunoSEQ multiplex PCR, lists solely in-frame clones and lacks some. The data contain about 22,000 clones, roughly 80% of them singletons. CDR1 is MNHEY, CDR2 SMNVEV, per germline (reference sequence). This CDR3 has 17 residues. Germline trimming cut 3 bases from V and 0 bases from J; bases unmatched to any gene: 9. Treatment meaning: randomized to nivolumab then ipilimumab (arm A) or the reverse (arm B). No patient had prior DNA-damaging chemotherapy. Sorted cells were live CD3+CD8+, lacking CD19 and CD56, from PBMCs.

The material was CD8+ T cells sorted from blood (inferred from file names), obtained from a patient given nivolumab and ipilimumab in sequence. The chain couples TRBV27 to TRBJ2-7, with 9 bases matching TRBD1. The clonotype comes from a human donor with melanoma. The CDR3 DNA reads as TGTGCCAGCAGTTTGGGACCCGGACAGGGGCTCTCCTACGAGCAGTACTTC. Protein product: CASSLGPGQGLSYEQYF.